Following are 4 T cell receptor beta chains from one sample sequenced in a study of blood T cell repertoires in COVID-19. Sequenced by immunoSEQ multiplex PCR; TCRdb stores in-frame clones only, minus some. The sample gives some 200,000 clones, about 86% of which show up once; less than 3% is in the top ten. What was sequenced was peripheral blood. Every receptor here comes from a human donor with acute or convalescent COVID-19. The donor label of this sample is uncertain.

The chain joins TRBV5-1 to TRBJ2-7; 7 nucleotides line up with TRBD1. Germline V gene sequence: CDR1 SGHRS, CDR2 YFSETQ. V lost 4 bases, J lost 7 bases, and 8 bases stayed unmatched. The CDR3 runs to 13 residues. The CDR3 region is CASSPGQLLEQYF. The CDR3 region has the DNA TGCGCCAGCAGCCCGGGACAGCTACTGGAGCAGTACTTC. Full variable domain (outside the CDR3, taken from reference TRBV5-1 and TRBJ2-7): KAGVTQTPRYLIKTRGQQVTLSCSPISGHRSVSWYQQTPGQGLQFLFEYFSETQRNKGNFPGRFSGRQFSNSRSEMNVSTLELGDSALYLCASSPGQLLEQYFGPGTRLTVT.

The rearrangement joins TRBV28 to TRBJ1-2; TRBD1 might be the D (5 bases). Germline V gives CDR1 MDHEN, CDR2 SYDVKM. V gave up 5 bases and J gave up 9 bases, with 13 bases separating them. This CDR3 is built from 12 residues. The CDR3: CASSTRQNRYTF. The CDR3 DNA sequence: TGTGCCAGCAGTACCAGACAGAACCGCTACACCTTC.

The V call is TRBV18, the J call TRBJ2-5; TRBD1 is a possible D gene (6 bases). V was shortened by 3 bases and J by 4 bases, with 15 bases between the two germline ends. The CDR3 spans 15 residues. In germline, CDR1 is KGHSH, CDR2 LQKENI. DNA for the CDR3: TGTGCCAGCTCACCCACGACAGGTCGGGGAGAGACCCAGTACTTC. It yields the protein CASSPTTGRGETQYF.

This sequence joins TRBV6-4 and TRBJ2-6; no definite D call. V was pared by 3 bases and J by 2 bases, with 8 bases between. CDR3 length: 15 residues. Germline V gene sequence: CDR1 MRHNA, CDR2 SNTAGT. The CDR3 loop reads CASSDTAAGANVLTF. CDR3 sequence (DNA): TGTGCCAGCAGTGATACGGCGGCTGGGGCCAACGTCCTGACTTTC.